This entry lists 11 T cell receptor beta chains sequenced from one sample in a study of cytomegalovirus exposure and HLA in healthy donors. PCR primers comprised 60 Vbeta and 13 Jbeta primers. The assay was immunoSEQ multiplex PCR, and TCRdb's table has in-frame clones only and misses some. There are under 150,000 clones in the sample; 75% to 85% occur only once, and about 8.3% lies in the top ten. Sample: PBMCs. All receptors come from a woman aged 45 to 65 in good health and CMV-seropositive.

This clone is a singleton in its sample. The chain couples TRBV9 to TRBJ2-2, with 7 bases lining up with TRBD2. Germline-derived CDR1 and CDR2 are SGDLS and YYNGEE. Germline trimming cut 0 bases from V and 0 bases from J; bases unmatched to any gene: 5. The CDR3 is 17 amino acids. The CDR3 region is CASSVGASGPNTGELFF. The CDR3, as DNA: TGTGCCAGCAGCGTAGGGGCTAGCGGACCGAACACCGGGGAGCTGTTTTTT.

The rearrangement joins TRBV9 to TRBJ1-1, with D possibly TRBD1 on 5 matching bases. Trimming removed 2 bases at V and 1 base at J, with 12 bases between. The CDR3 extends over 15 amino acids. CDR1 and CDR2 (germline): SGDLS, YYNGEE. The CDR3 spells CASSVSGTPNTEAFF. CDR3 sequence (DNA): TGTGCCAGCAGCGTTTCAGGGACTCCGAACACTGAAGCTTTCTTT.

The chain is built from TRBV4-2 and TRBJ2-1; 13 bases line up with TRBD2. There are 17 residues in the CDR3. Germline values: CDR1 LGHNA, CDR2 YNFKEQ. Trimming cost V 0 bases and J 7 bases; bases outside gene matches: 6. The CDR3 protein is CASSQDRGLAGRNEQFF. CDR3 DNA: TGTGCCAGCAGCCAAGATAGGGGACTAGCGGGAAGGAATGAGCAGTTCTTC.

V gene TRBV30 combines with J gene TRBJ1-2, with D perhaps TRBD1 (6 bases). Per the germline V gene, CDR1 is GTSNPN and CDR2 is SVGIG (reference sequence). The V and J ends lost 1 base and 3 bases respectively, with 9 bases between them. The CDR3 sequence is 13 residues long. In DNA form, the CDR3 reads TGTGCCTGGAGTGGGGGGCATGACTATGGCTACACCTTC. It specifies CAWSGGHDYGYTF.

The rearrangement links TRBV6-5 to TRBJ1-2; 9 nucleotides match TRBD1. V shed 4 bases, J shed 8 bases, and the junction held 11 bases outside the gene matches. Looked up from germline, CDR1 is MNHEY and CDR2 is SVGAGI. The CDR3 contains 15 residues. CDR3 sequence (DNA): TGTGCCAGCAGTTTAAACTGGGACAGGGTGGAAGGCTACACCTTC. It is translated as CASSLNWDRVEGYTF.

As concerns this clone: Other DNA sequences in the same sample also yield this CDR3. V is TRBV30 and J is TRBJ1-4, with D possibly matching TRBD1 (5 bases). CDR1 is GTSNPN, CDR2 SVGIG, per germline (reference sequence). Trimming cost V 0 bases and J 8 bases, with 13 bases left between them. The CDR3 is 14 residues long. This CDR3 is CAWSVKGAGEKLFF. The CDR3 region has the DNA TGTGCCTGGAGTGTAAAAGGGGCGGGGGAAAAACTGTTTTTT.

The rearrangement uses TRBV2 and TRBJ1-1; TRBD1 matches 8 bases. CDR1 and CDR2 from the germline V gene are SNHLY and FYNNEI. CDR3 length: 17 amino acids. The V gene end was trimmed by 5 bases and the J gene end by 0 bases; junction bases not matched to a gene: 11. CDR3: CASSTDRGRIMNTEAFF. As DNA, the CDR3 is TGTGCCAGCAGTACCGACAGGGGCCGCATTATGAACACTGAAGCTTTCTTT.

This clone was seen a handful of times. V and J are TRBV7-9 and TRBJ1-2; D uncertain. In germline, CDR1 is SEHNR, CDR2 FQNEAQ (reference sequence). CDR3 length: 16 amino acids. Trimming took 2 bases from V and 0 from J, leaving 13 bases between them. For the CDR3, the DNA is TGTGCCAGCAGCTTATCGCTCTGGCAGGCTAACTATGGCTACACCTTC. Its protein product is CASSLSLWQANYGYTF.

The chain joins TRBV10-3 to TRBJ2-1, with 8 bases fitting TRBD1. Looked up from germline, CDR1 is ENHRY and CDR2 is SYGVKD. Trimming removed 6 bases from V and 9 bases from J; junction bases left unmatched: 10. There are 14 residues in the CDR3. The chain's CDR3 is CAISPGQDGGEQFF. CDR3 nucleotide sequence: TGTGCCATCAGCCCGGGACAGGACGGTGGTGAGCAGTTCTTC.

The V call is TRBV7-9, the J call TRBJ2-7; 10 bases are a match to TRBD2. V shed 0 bases and J 3 bases; nucleotides not matched to a gene: 8. The length of the CDR3 is 17 residues. Germline V CDR1 and CDR2: SEHNR, FQNEAQ (reference sequence). The CDR3 nucleotides read TGTGCCAGCAGCTTAGCATCCGGACTAGCGGTTGTCTACGAGCAGTACTTC. This encodes CASSLASGLAVVYEQYF.

The chain is built from TRBV19 and TRBJ2-2; possible D gene TRBD1, 6 bases. This CDR3 contains 15 residues. Trimming cost V 4 bases and J 4 bases, with 13 bases left between them. CDR1 LNHDA and CDR2 SQIVND come from the germline V gene (reference sequence). The CDR3 DNA reads as TGTGCCAGTAGTAACAGGGCGCTAGTCACCGGGGAGCTGTTTTTT. Translation gives CASSNRALVTGELFF.